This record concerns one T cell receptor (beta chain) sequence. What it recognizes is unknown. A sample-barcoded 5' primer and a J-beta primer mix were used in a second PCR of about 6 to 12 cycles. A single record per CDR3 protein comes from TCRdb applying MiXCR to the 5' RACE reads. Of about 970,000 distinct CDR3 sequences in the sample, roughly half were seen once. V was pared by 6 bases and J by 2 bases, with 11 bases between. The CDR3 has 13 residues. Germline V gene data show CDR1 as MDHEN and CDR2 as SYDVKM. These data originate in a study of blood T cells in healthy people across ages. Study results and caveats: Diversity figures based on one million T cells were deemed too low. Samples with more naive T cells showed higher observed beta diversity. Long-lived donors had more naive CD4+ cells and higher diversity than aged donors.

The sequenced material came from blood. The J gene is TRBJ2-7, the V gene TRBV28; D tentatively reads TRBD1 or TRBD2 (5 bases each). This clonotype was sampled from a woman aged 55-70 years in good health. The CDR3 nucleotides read TGTGCCAGCAGCGGGACGGAACCCTACGAGCAGTACTTC. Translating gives CASSGTEPYEQYF.